Sequencing of this T cell receptor beta chain was carried out in a study of PD-1 blockade in mismatch repair-deficient tumors. The CDR3 totals 14 residues. Germline-derived CDR1 and CDR2 are SEHNR and FQNEAQ (reference sequence). The germline V and J ends were trimmed by 2 bases and 4 bases, with 11 bases remaining between them. Sequencing was performed with immunoSEQ multiplex PCR; in TCRdb, only in-frame clones are kept and a portion is missing. The table shows 30,000 to 40,000 clones, with less than 90% occurring only once. Notes on this clone: Its specificity is unknown.

Study-level points and caveats: Rapid post-treatment expansion, then contraction, generally preceding radiologic response, marked tumor-resident clones.

This chain links TRBV7-9 with TRBJ1-1, with D maybe TRBD1 (6 bases). The specimen was PBMCs, collected roughly 6 weeks after starting pembrolizumab. The source of this sequence is an adult with mismatch repair-deficient cancer. CDR3 nucleotides: TGTGCCAGCAGCTTACCGAGGGGGGGCACTGAAGCTTTCTTT. This sequence encodes CASSLPRGGTEAFF.